The 20 T cell receptor beta chains in this list originate from one sample, sequenced in a study of T cell changes during pregnancy in multiple sclerosis. The table came from immunoSEQ multiplex PCR; TCRdb's copy has only in-frame clones and leaves some out. The table has some 50,000 clones, 80% to 95% seen once. The specimen was CD8+ T cells from peripheral blood mononuclear cells, collected in the second trimester of pregnancy. Receptor source: a female donor with multiple sclerosis, enrolled in a pregnancy study.

The chain couples TRBV15 to TRBJ1-2; perhaps TRBD1 as D (6 bases). Trimming stripped 0 bases from V and 7 bases from J, with 9 bases between. The CDR3 consists of 13 residues. Germline lookup yields CDR1 LNHNV and CDR2 YYDKDF (reference sequence). The CDR3 bases are TGTGCCACCAGCAGAGACAGGGGTGGTGGCTACACCTTC. Translated, it gives CATSRDRGGGYTF.

CDR3 sequence reads: CASSRYGDWIQPQHF. The DNA for the CDR3 is TGTGCCAGCAGTAGGTATGGGGACTGGATTCAGCCCCAGCATTTT. The V call is TRBV27, the J call TRBJ1-5, with D possibly TRBD1 on 5 matching bases. Per the germline V gene, CDR1 is MNHEY and CDR2 is SMNVEV (reference sequence). CDR3 length: 15 amino acids. V gave up 5 bases and J gave up 6 bases, with 17 bases separating them.

The chain has TRBV7-9 and TRBJ1-1, with a possible D match to TRBD1 (5 bases). Trimming removed 4 bases from V and 4 bases from J, with 16 bases in between. This CDR3 has 15 residues. Germline assignment: CDR1 SEHNR and CDR2 FQNEAQ (reference sequence). CDR3 loop: CASSSATDSGTEAFF. The DNA for the CDR3 is TGTGCCAGCAGCTCGGCGACAGATTCGGGCACTGAAGCTTTCTTT.

The V gene is TRBV5-4, the J gene TRBJ2-5; TRBD1 aligns across 8 bases. The J segment lost 1 base and the V segment lost 0 bases, leaving 5 bases of the junction unmatched. This CDR3 spans 16 amino acids. In germline, CDR1 is SGHNT, CDR2 YYREEE (reference sequence). The CDR3 region is CASSLVGRGPQETQYF. CDR3 coding DNA: TGTGCCAGCAGCTTGGTTGGCAGGGGGCCCCAAGAGACCCAGTACTTC.

The CDR3 loop reads CASRDYRGTNEKLFF. The CDR3 DNA follows: TGTGCCAGTAGAGATTACAGGGGTACTAATGAAAAACTGTTTTTT. V and J are TRBV19 and TRBJ1-4; TRBD1 aligns across 7 bases. Germline CDR1 is LNHDA and CDR2 is SQIVND (reference sequence). V shed 6 bases and J 2 bases; nucleotides not matched to a gene: 6. The CDR3 contains 15 residues. Using reference TRBV19 and TRBJ1-4 for the parts outside the CDR3, the full variable domain is DGGITQSPKYLFRKEGQNVTLSCEQNLNHDAMYWYRQDPGQGLRLIYYSQIVNDFQKGDIAEGYSVSREKKESFPLTVTSAQKNPTAFYLCASRDYRGTNEKLFFGSGTQLSVL.

The chain uses TRBV9 and TRBJ1-1; TRBD1 is a possible D gene (6 bases). Germline V gene lookup returns CDR1 SGDLS and CDR2 YYNGEE. CDR3 length: 15 residues. V was cut by 0 bases and J by 3 bases, with 12 bases left in between. The CDR3 DNA follows: TGTGCCAGCAGCGTAGCAAAGGGGGTAGACACTGAAGCTTTCTTT. It encodes CASSVAKGVDTEAFF.

J is TRBJ2-7 and V is TRBV27; 7 nucleotides line up with TRBD1. The CDR3 covers 15 residues. Trimming cost V 0 bases and J 5 bases; bases outside gene matches: 7. From germline, CDR1 is MNHEY and CDR2 SMNVEV (reference sequence). This chain's CDR3 is CASSLSVNRGNEQYF. For the CDR3, the DNA is TGTGCCAGCAGTTTATCTGTGAACAGGGGAAACGAGCAGTACTTC.

The V gene is TRBV7-2, the J gene TRBJ2-5; D might be TRBD1 (5 bases). The CDR3 is 11 amino acids. Germline CDR1 SGHTA, CDR2 FQGNSA. The germline V and J ends were trimmed by 7 bases and 7 bases, with 10 bases remaining between them. CDR3 sequence reads: CASIGVGTQYF. CDR3 sequence (DNA): TGTGCCAGCATAGGGGTAGGGACCCAGTACTTC.

The chain links TRBV7-3 to TRBJ1-1; 10 nucleotides align to TRBD1. V was clipped by 2 bases and J by 0 bases; unmatched bases: 6. Germline CDR1 and CDR2: SGHTA and FQGTGA. The CDR3 spans 17 residues. CDR3 sequence: CASSLEGQGIMNTEAFF. DNA for the CDR3: TGTGCCAGCAGCTTAGAGGGACAGGGGATCATGAACACTGAAGCTTTCTTT.

The CDR3 loop is CATSRDRGGSYEQYF. CDR3 sequence (DNA): TGTGCCACCAGCAGAGATAGGGGCGGCTCCTACGAGCAGTACTTC. The chain employs TRBV15 and TRBJ2-7; D might be TRBD1 (5 bases). Deletions cut 0 bases from V and 0 bases from J, with 9 bases between. Germline CDR1 LNHNV, CDR2 YYDKDF (reference sequence). There are 15 residues in the CDR3.

The chain is built from TRBV7-2 and TRBJ1-5; D may be TRBD1 (5 bases). Looked up from germline, CDR1 is SGHTA and CDR2 is FQGNSA. This CDR3 has 15 amino acids. V lost 3 bases to trimming and J lost 0 bases, with 9 bases between them. In nucleotides, the CDR3 is TGTGCCAGCAGCTTTAAGGGGATTAGCAATCAGCCCCAGCATTTT. Translation: CASSFKGISNQPQHF.

This rearrangement joins TRBV4-3 to TRBJ1-3; D not resolved. CDR1 and CDR2 (germline): LGHNA, YSLEER. The V gene lost 4 bases and the J gene lost 1 base, with 20 bases spanning the gap. This CDR3 spans 18 amino acids. The CDR3 sequence is CASSPALEGKRSGNTIYF. CDR3 in DNA: TGCGCCAGCAGCCCAGCTTTGGAGGGAAAAAGATCTGGAAACACCATATATTTT.

V usage is TRBV7-2 and J usage is TRBJ2-5; 8 bases are shared with TRBD2. This CDR3 contains 15 residues. V gave up 4 bases and J gave up 3 bases; unmatched junction bases: 7. Germline CDR1 reads SGHTA; CDR2 reads FQGNSA. CDR3: CASSSGTSEEETQYF. The CDR3 DNA reads TGTGCCAGCAGCTCCGGGACTAGTGAGGAAGAGACCCAGTACTTC.

The chain couples TRBV5-5 to TRBJ2-1; 10 bases are shared with TRBD2. J gave up 3 bases and V 5 bases, and 5 bases lay outside the gene matches. Germline values: CDR1 SGHKS, CDR2 YYEKEE (reference sequence). The CDR3 has 15 residues. CDR3 DNA: TGTGCCAGCAGTACAACTAGCGGGGACTACAATGAGCAGTTCTTC. Protein sequence: CASSTTSGDYNEQFF.

The chain is built from TRBV9 and TRBJ1-2; D possibly corresponds to TRBD1 (6 bases). CDR3 length: 13 amino acids. Germline values: CDR1 SGDLS, CDR2 YYNGEE. Trimming pared 1 base from V and 8 bases from J, leaving 12 bases between. CDR3 DNA sequence: TGTGCCAGCAGCGTATCAGGGGTGGAAGGCTACACCTTC. It translates to CASSVSGVEGYTF.

The rearrangement joins TRBV19 to TRBJ2-7; 7 nucleotides match TRBD2. Per the germline V gene, CDR1 is LNHDA and CDR2 is SQIVND (reference sequence). After removal of 3 bases from V and 3 bases from J, the junction contained 5 bases not matched to a gene. The CDR3 contains 14 residues. CDR3 in DNA: TGTGCCAGTAGTATTGGGCTAGCGGACTACGAGCAGTACTTC. Its protein is CASSIGLADYEQYF.

The chain links TRBV21-1 to TRBJ2-4; the DNA was not compared with TRBD1, the D call given in the table. TRBV21-1 constitutes a pseudogene. The CDR3 covers 16 residues. The CDR3: CASSKGGRGPKNIQYF. For the CDR3, the DNA is TGTGCCAGCAGCAAAGGGGGAAGGGGGCCCAAAAACATTCAGTACTTC.

The chain combines TRBV2 with TRBJ2-2, with 11 bases matching TRBD2. Unmatched junction bases numbered 4, after V lost 5 bases and J lost 5 bases. CDR3 length: 15 amino acids. Per the germline V gene, CDR1 is SNHLY and CDR2 is FYNNEI. The CDR3 region has the DNA TGTGCCAGCAGTACTAGCGGGGGATTGACCGGGGAGCTGTTTTTT. Translating gives CASSTSGGLTGELFF.

Notes on this clone: The sample holds other DNA sequences that translate to the same CDR3. V usage is TRBV6-5 and J usage is TRBJ1-4; TRBD1 agrees at 9 bases. The CDR3 consists of 14 residues. V dropped 6 bases and J dropped 6; count of bases not matched to a gene: 5. The germline V gene encodes CDR1 MNHEY and CDR2 SVGAGI. CDR3 in amino acids: CASRSTGGDEKLFF. CDR3 sequence (DNA): TGTGCCAGCAGATCGACAGGGGGGGATGAAAAACTGTTTTTT.

This rearrangement joins TRBV4-1 to TRBJ2-1, with 8 bases fitting TRBD1. CDR1 is MGHRA and CDR2 is YSYEKL in the germline V gene. This CDR3 is built from 16 residues. Trimming took 5 bases from V and 3 from J; bases not matched to a gene: 9. This chain's CDR3 is CASSTSTGEGYNEQFF. CDR3 coding DNA: TGCGCCAGCAGCACCTCGACAGGGGAAGGCTACAATGAGCAGTTCTTC.